Below, one T cell receptor (beta chain) is given with its context. What it binds is not known. A read error may produce the germline difference seen at one junction end. The donors, all healthy, were Caucasians living in Russia, aged roughly 6 to 95. These data come from a study of blood T cells in healthy people across ages. Whole-study findings and limits: Using unsorted PBMCs precluded a conclusive naive versus antigen-experienced comparison. A roughly linear age-dependent decrease characterized TCR beta diversity per million T cells. It was held that the diversity estimates obtained from one million T cells were underestimates.

Germline-derived CDR1 and CDR2 are SGHRS and YFSETQ. The CDR3 loop spans 16 amino acids. Alongside a J-beta primer mix, a sample-barcoded 5' primer served in a second PCR lasting 7 to 11 cycles. MiXCR, applied by TCRdb to the 5' RACE reads, yields one record per CDR3 protein. The table includes about 1 million distinct CDR3 sequences, around 43% detected once. This receptor was taken from a woman aged 55-69 years in good health. The V and J genes are TRBV5-1 and TRBJ2-1; D possibly corresponds to TRBD2 (7 bases). The specimen was blood. CDR3 nucleotide sequence: TGCGCCGGCAGCTGGGGGGGCGGGAGCCCGTCTAATGAGCAGTTCTTC. This gives the protein CAGSWGGGSPSNEQFF.